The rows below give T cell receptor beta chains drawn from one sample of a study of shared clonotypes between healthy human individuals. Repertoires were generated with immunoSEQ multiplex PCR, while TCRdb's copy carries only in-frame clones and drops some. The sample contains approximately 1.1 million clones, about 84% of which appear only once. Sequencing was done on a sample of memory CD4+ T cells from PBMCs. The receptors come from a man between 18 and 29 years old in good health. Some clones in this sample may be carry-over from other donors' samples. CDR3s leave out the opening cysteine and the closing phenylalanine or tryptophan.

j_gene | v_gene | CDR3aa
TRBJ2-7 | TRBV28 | ASRPPAGSYEQY
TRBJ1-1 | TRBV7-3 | ASSLKPDTEAF
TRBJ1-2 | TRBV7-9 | ASSSPDRALRLANYGYT
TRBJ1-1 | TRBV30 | AIDSPTEAF
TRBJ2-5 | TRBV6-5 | ASTSRETQY
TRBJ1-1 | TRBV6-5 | ASTRGTGLSEAF
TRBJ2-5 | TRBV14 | ASSQGLRETQY
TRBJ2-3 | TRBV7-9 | ASSWTSPTDTQY
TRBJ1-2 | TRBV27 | ASSSFVRQKNYGYT
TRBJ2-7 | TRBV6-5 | ASSYSLQRVSYEQY
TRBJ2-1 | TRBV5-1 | ASSGSSYNEQF
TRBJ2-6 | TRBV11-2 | ASSAYRGPISGANVLT
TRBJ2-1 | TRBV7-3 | ASSPGAGGYNEQF
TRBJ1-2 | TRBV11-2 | ASSWDNGHYGYT
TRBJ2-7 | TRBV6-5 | ASSYDRGGYEQY
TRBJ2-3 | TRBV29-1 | SVLDGGRTDTQY
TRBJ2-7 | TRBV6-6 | ASSYRTSGSSYEQY
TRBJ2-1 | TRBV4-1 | ASSQDPRLAASYNEQF
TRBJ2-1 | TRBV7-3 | ATRQREGSEQF
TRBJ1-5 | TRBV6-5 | ASRPRGRENQPQH
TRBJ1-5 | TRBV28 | ASSPTGGVNQPQH
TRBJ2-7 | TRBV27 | ASSLGGAGPLEQY
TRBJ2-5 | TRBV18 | ASSPFKGYGVQY
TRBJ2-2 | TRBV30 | AEDRVNTGELF
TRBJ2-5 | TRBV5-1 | ASSLVLTGGRGETQY
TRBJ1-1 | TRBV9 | ASSVTGDRTHTEAF
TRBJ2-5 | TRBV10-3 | AISFGQAQETQY
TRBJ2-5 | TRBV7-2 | ASSLLGNQETQY
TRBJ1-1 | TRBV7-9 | ASSPVNTEAF
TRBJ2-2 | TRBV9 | ASSPGLAGSGELF
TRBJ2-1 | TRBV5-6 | ASSLVGVDHNEQF
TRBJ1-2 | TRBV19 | ASSIGLSNYGYT
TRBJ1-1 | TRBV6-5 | AISATGRNTEAF
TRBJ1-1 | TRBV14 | ASSPFPGKTGTEAF
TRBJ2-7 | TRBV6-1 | ASSEEVPGWYEQY
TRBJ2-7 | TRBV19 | ASSRTSGIYEQY
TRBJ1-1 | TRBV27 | ASSPRQGWNTEAF
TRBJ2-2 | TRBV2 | ASSLTRDGELF
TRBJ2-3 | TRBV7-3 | ASSSQGAFTDTQY
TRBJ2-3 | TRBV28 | ASSIRGPTDTQY
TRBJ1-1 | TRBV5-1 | ASSFTSGEAF
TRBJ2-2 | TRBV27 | ASSLQGANTGELF
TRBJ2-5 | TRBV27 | ASSGQQETQY
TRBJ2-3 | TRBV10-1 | ASSASGDTQY
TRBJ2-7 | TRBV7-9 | ASSHPVAGYYEQY
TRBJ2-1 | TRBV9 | ASSVVSDPYNEQF
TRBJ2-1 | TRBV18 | ASSPGESSYNEQF
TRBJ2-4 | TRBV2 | ASSEQLAKNIQY
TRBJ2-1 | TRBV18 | ASSRVSDNEQF
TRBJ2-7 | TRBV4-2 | ASSQDRALSSEQY